What follows is one TCR beta chain and its context. Its matching antigen is unknown. Trimming removed 1 base from V and 7 bases from J, with 22 bases in between. Germline CDR1 MGHRA, CDR2 YSYEKL. This CDR3 has 17 amino acids. This record belongs to a study of OX40 agonist ivuxolimab in advanced cancers. Study outcomes and limitations: With doses of 0.1 to 3.0 mg/kg, CD4+ and CD8+ blood T cells had undergone clonal expansion by week 6.

TCRdb's table, derived via immunoSEQ multiplex PCR, lists solely in-frame clones and lacks some. The sample shows about 46,000 clones, 80% to 85% of them seen only once. The specimen was CD4+ or CD8+ T cells sorted from blood, collected in a trial of the OX40 agonist ivuxolimab. The chain employs TRBV4-1 and TRBJ1-1; maybe TRBD1 (5 bases). The TCR comes from an adult with an advanced solid tumor such as melanoma, head and neck, liver or kidney cancer. The CDR3 is CASSQGGVPGNHYEAFF. DNA for the CDR3: TGCGCCAGCAGCCAAGGGGGGGTCCCAGGGAACCACTATGAAGCTTTCTTT.